This T cell receptor (beta chain) was sequenced during a study of T cells in Graves' hyperthyroidism and ophthalmopathy. Germline V gene lookup returns CDR1 MNHEY and CDR2 SVGEGT. Trimming stripped 10 bases from V and 1 base from J, with 24 bases between. This CDR3 contains 17 residues. Amplification targeted TCR beta CDR3 regions from RNA transcripts. TCR CDR3 regions were first amplified by RT-PCR with HTBI primers. TCRdb analysed the multiplex PCR reads with MiXCR anew, one entry per CDR3 protein. The sample holds under 400,000 distinct CDR3 sequences; approximately 13% are singletons and the top ten take around a tenth.

Sequenced input: blood. This chain links TRBV6-2 or TRBV6-3 with TRBJ2-3, with a weak D call TRBD1 (6 bases). The receptor was isolated from a woman aged 18 to 35 with Graves' hyperthyroidism. The CDR3 DNA is TGTGCCAACAGCCGACTAAGGACAGCCGGACGCACAGATACGCAGTATTTT. Protein product: CANSRLRTAGRTDTQYF.